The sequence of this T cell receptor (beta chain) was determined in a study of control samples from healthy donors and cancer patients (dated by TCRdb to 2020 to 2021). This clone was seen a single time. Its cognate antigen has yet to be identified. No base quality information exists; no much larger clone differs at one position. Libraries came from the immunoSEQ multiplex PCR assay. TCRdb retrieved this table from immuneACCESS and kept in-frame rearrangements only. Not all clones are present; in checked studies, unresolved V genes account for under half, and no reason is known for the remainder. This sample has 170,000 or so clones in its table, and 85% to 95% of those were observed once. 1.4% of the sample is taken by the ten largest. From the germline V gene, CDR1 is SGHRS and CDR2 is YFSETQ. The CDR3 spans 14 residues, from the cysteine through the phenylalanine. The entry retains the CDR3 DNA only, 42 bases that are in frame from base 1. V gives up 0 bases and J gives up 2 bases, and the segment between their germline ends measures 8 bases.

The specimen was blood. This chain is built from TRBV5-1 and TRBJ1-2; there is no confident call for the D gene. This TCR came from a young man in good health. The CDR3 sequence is CASSLESGNYGYTF. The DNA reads TGCGCCAGCAGCTTGGAGTCCGGGAACTATGGCTACACCTTC.